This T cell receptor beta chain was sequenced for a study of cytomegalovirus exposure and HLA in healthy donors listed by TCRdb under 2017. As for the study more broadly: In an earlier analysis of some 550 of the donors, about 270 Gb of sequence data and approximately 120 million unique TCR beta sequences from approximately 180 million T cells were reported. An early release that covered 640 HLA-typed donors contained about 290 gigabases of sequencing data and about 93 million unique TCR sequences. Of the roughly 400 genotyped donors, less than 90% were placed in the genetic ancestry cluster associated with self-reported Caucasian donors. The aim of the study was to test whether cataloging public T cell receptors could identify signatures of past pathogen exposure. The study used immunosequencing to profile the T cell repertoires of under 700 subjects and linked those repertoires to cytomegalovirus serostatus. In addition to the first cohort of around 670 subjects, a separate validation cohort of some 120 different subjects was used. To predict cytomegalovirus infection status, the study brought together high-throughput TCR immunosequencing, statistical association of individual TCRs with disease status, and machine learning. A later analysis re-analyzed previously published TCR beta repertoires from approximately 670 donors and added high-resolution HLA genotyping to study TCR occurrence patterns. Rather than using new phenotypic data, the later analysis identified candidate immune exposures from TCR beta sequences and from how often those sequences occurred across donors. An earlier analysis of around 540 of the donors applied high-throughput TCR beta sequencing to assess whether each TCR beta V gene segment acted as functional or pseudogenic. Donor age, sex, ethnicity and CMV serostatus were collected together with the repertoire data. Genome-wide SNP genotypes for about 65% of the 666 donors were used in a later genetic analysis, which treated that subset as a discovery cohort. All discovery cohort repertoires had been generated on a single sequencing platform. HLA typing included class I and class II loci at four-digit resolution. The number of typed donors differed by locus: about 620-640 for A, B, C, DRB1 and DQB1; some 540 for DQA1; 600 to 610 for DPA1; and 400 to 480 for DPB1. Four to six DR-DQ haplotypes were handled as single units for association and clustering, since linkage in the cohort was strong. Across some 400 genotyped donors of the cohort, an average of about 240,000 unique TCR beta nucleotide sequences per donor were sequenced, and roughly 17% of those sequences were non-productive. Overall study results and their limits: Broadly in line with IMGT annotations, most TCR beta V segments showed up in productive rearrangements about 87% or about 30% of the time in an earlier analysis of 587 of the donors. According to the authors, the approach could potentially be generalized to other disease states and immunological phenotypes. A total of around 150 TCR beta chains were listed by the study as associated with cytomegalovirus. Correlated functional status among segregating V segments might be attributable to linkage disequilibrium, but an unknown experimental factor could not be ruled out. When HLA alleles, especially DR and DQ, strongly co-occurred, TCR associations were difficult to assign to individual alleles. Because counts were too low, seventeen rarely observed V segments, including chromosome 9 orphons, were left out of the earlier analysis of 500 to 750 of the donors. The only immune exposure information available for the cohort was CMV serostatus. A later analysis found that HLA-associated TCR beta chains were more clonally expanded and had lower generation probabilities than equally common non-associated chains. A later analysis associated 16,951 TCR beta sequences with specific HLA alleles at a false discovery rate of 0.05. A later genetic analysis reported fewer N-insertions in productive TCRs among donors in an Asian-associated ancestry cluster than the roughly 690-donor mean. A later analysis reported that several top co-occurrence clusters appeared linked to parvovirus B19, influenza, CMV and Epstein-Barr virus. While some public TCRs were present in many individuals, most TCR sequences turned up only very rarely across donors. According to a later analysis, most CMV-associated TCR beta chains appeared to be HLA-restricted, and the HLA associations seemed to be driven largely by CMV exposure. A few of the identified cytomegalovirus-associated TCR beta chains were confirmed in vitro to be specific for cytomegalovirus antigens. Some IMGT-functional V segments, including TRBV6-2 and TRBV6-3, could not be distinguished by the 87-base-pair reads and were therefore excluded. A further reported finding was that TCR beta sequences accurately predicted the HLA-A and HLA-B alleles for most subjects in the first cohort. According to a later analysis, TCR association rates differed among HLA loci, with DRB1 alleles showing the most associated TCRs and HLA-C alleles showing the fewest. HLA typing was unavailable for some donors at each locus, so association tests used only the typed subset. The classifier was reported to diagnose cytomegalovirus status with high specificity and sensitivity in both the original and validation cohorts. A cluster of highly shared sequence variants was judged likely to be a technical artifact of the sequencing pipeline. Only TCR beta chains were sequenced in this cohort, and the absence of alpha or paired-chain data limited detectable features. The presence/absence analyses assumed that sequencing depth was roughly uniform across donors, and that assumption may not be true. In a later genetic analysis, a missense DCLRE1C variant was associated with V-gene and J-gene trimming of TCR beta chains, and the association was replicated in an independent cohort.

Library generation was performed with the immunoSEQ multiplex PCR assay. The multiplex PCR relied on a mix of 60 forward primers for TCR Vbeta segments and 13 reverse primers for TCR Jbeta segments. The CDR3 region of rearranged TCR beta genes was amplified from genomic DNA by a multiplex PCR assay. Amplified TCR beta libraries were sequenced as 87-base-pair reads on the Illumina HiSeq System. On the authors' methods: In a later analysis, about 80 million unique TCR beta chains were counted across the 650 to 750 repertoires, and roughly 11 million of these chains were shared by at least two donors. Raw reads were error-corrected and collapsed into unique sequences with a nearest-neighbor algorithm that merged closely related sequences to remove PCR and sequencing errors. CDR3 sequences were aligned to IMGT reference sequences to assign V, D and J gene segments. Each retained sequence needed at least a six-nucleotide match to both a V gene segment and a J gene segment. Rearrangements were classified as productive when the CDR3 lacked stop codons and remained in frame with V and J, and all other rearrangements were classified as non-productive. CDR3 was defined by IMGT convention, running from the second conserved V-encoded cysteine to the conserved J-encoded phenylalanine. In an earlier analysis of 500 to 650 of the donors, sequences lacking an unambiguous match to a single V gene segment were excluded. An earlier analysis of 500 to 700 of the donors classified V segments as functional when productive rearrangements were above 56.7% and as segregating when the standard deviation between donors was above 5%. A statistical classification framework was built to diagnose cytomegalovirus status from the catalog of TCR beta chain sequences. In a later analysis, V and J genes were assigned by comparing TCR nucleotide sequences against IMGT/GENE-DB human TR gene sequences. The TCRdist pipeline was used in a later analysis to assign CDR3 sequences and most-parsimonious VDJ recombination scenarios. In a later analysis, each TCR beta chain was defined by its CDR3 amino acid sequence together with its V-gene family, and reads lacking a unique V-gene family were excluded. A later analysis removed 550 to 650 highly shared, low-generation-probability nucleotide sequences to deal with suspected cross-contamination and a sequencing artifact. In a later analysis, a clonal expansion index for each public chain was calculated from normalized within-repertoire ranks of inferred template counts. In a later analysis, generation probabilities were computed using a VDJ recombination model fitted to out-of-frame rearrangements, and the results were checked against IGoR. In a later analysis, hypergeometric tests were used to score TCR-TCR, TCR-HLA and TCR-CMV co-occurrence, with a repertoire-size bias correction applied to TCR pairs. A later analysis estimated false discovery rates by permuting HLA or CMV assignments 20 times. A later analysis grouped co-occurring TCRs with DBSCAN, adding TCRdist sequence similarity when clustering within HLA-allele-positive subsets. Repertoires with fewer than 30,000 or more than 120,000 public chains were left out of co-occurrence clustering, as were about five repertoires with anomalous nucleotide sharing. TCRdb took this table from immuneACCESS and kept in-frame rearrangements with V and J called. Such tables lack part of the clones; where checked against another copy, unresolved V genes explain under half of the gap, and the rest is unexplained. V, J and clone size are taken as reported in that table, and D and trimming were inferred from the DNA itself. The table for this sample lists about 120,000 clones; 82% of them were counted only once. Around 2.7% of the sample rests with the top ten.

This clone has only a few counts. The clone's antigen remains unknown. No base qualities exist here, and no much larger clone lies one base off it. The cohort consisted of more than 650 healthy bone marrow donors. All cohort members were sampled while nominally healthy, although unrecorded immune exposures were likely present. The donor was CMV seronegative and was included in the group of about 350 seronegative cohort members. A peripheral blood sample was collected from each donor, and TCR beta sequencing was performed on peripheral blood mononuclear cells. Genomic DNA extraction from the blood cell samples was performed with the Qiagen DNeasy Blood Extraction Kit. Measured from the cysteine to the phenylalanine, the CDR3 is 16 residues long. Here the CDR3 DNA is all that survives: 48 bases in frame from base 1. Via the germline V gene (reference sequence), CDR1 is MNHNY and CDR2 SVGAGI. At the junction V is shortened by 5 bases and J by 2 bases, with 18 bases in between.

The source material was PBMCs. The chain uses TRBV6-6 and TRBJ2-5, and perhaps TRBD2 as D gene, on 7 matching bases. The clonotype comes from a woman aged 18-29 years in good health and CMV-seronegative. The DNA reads TGTGCCAGCAGTGGAGACAGGACTAGGAAACAAGAGACCCAGTACTTC. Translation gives CASSGDRTRKQETQYF.